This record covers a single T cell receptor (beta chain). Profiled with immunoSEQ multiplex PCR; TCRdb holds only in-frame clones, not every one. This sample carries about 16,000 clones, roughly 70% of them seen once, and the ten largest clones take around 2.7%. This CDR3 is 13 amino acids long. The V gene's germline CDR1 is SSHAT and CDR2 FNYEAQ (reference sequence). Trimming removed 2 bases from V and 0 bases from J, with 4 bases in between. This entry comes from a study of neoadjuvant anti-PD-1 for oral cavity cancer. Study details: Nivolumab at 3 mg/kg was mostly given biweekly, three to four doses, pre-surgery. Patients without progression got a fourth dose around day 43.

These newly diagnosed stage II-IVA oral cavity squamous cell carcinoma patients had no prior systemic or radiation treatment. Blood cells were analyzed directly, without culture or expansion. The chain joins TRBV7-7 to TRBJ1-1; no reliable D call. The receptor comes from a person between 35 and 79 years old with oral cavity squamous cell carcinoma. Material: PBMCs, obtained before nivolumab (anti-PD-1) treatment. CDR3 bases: TGTGCCAGCAGCTTATCTCTGAACACTGAAGCTTTCTTT. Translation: CASSLSLNTEAFF.